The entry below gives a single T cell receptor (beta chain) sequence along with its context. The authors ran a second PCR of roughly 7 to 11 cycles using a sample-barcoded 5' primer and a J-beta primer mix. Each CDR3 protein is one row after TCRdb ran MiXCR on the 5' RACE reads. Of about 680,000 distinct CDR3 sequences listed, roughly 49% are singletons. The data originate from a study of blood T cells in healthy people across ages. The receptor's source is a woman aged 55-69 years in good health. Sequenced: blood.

For the CDR3, the DNA is TGTGCCAGCAGAAAAACGGGGCAGAATAATTCACCCCTCCACTTT. This gives the protein CASRKTGQNNSPLHF. V is TRBV5-5 and J is TRBJ1-6; possibly TRBD1 for D (5 bases). Trimming took 5 bases from V and 5 from J, leaving 14 bases between them. The germline V gene has CDR1 SGHKS and CDR2 YYEKEE (reference sequence). The CDR3 sequence is 15 residues long.